This T cell receptor beta chain appears in the sequencing data of a study of blood T cell repertoires in COVID-19. Study-level information: Sample material is recorded as cDNA or gDNA derived from T cells, B-cell-depleted T cells, or PBMCs.

In the original analysis: Amplification with reference gene primers provided the estimates of nucleated cell counts. TCRdb's table, derived via immunoSEQ multiplex PCR, lists solely in-frame clones and lacks some. V and J calls and clone size are copied from that table; D and trimming were computed from the DNA. The sample consists of roughly 80,000 clones, about 89% of them appearing once. The CDR3 contains 15 residues. Germline CDR1 reads KGHDR; CDR2 reads SFDVKD. V was clipped by 4 bases and J by 7 bases; unmatched bases: 6. The chain links TRBV24-1 to TRBJ2-1; the match to TRBD2 covers 10 bases. This receptor was obtained from a woman aged 55-70 years with acute or convalescent COVID-19. Sequencing input: peripheral blood. CDR3 region: CATSESGGVGNEQFF. For the CDR3, the DNA is TGTGCCACCAGTGAGAGCGGGGGGGTGGGAAATGAGCAGTTCTTC.